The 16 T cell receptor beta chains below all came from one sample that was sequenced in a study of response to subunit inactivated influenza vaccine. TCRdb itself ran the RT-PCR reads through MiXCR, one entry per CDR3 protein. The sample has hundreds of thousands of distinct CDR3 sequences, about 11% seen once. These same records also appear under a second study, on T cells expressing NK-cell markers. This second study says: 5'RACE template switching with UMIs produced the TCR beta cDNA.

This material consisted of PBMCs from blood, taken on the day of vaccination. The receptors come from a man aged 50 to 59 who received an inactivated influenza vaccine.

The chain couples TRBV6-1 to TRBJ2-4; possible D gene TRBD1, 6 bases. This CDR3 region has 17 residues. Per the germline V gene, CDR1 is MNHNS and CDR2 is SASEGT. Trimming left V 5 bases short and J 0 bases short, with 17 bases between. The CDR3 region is CASSRTLTGLAKNIQYF. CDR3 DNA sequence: TGTGCCAGCAGTCGTACACTCACAGGGTTAGCCAAAAACATTCAGTACTTC.

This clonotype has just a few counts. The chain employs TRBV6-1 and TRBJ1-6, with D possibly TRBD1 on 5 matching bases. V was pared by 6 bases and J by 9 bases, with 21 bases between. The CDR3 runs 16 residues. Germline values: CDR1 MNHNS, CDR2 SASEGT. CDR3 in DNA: TGTGCCAGCAGAGGGACCGGAATTTGGGGTACTTCACCCCTCCACTTT. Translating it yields CASRGTGIWGTSPLHF.

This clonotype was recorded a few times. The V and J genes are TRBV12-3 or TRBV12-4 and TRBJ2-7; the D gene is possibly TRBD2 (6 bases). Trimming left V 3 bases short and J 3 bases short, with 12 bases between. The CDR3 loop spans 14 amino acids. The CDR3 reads CASSFGGAYYEQYF. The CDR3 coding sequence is TGTGCCAGCAGTTTCGGGGGAGCGTACTACGAGCAGTACTTC.

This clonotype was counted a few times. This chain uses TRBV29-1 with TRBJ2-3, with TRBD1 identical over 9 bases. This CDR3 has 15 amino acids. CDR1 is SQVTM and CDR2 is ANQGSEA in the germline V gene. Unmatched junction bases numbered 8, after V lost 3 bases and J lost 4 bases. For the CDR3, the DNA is TGCAGCGTTGATTCCGGGACAGGGATCTCAGATACGCAGTATTTT. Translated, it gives CSVDSGTGISDTQYF.

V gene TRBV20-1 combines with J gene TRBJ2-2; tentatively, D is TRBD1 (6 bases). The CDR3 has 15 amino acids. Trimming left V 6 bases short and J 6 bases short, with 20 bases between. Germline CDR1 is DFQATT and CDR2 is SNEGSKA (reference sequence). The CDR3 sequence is CSARRQDRLSGELFF. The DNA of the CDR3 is TGCAGTGCACGACGTCAAGACAGGCTATCCGGGGAGCTGTTTTTT.

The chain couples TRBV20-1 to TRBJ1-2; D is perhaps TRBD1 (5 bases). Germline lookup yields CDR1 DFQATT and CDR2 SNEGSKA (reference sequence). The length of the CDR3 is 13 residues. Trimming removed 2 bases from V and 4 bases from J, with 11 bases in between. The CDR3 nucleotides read TGCAGTGCTAGAATTGAAAGGGGCTATGGCTACACCTTC. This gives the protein CSARIERGYGYTF.

In DNA form, the CDR3 reads TGTGCCAGCAGACTCCGGAACAGCTTTACTTACAATGAGCAGTTCTTC. Its protein product is CASRLRNSFTYNEQFF. The chain employs TRBV12-3 or TRBV12-4 and TRBJ2-1; D unresolved. CDR3 length: 16 amino acids. Trimming took off 6 bases at V and 4 bases at J, with 19 bases between the two ends.

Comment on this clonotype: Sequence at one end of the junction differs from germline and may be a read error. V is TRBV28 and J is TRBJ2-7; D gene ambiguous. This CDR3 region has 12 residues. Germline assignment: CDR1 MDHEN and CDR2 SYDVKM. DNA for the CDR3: TGTGCCAGCAGTCTTTACTCCTACGAGCAGAACTTC. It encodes CASSLYSYEQNF. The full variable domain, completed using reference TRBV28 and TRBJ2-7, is DVKVTQSSRYLVKRTGEKVFLECVQDMDHENMFWYRQDPGLGLRLIYFSYDVKMKEKGDIPEGYSVSREKKERFSLILESASTNQTSMYLCASSLYSYEQNFGPGTRLTVT.

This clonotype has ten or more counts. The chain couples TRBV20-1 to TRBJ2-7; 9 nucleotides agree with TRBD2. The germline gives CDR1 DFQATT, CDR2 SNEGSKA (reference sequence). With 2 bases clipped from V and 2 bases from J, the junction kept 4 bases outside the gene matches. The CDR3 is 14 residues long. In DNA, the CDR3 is TGCAGTGCTAGACGGCTAGCGGGACCCTACGAGCAGTACTTC. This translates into CSARRLAGPYEQYF.

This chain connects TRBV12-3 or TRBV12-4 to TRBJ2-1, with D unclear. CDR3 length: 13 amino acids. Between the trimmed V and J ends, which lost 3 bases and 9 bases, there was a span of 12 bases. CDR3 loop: CASSFLSDGEQFF. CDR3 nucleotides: TGTGCCAGCAGTTTTCTTTCGGACGGTGAGCAGTTCTTC.

CDR3: CASTVSGSTYEQYF. For the CDR3, the DNA is TGTGCCAGCACCGTGAGCGGCAGCACATACGAGCAGTACTTC. J is TRBJ2-7 and V is TRBV7-9; a weak D match, TRBD2 (5 bases). This CDR3 is 14 amino acids long. V lost 7 bases and J lost 4, with 17 bases in between. Germline lookup yields CDR1 SEHNR and CDR2 FQNEAQ (reference sequence).

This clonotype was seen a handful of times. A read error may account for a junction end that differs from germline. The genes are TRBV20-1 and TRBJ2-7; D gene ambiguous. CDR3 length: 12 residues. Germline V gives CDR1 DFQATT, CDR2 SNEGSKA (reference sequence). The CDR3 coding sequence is TGCAGTGCTAGCCCCATCTCCCGGACCCCTGACTTC. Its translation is CSASPISRTPDF.

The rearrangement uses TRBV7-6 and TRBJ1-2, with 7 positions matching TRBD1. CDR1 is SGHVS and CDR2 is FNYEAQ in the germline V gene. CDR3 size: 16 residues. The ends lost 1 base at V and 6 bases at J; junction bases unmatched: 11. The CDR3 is CASSLGSVGTENGYTF. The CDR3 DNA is TGTGCCAGCAGCTTAGGTAGCGTCGGGACAGAAAATGGCTACACCTTC.

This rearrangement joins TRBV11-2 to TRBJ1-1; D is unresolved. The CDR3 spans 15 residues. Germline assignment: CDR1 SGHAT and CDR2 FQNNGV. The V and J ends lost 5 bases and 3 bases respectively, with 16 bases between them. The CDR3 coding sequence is TGTGCCAGCAGCCTCGGAGGGCTTAGAGACACTGAAGCTTTCTTT. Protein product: CASSLGGLRDTEAFF.

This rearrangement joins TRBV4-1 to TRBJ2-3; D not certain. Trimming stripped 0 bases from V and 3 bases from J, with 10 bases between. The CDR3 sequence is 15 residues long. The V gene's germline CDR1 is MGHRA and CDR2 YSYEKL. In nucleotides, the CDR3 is TGCGCCAGCAGCCAAGATGTCGCCAGGACAGATACGCAGTATTTT. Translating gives CASSQDVARTDTQYF.

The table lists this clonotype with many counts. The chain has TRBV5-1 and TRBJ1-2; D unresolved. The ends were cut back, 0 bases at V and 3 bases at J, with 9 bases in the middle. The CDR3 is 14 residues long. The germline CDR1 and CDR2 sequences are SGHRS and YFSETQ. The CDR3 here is CASSLESQYYGYTF. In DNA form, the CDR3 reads TGCGCCAGCAGCTTGGAGTCACAGTACTATGGCTACACCTTC.